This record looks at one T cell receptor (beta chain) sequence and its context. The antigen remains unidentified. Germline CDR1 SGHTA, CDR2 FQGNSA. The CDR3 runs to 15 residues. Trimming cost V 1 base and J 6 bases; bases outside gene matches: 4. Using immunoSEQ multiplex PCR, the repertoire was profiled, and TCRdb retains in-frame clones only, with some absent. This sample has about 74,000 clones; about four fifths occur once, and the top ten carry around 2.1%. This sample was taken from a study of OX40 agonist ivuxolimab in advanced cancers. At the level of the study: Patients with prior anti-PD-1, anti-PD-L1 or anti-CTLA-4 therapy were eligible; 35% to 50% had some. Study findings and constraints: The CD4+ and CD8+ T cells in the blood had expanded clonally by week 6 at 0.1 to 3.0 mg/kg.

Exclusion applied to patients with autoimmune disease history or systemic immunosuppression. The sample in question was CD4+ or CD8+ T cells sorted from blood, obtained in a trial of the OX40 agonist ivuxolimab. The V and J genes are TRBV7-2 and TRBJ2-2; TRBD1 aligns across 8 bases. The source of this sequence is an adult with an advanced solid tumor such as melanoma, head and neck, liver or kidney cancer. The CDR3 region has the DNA TGTGCCAGCAGCTTAGGACAGGGGAGGTCCGGGGAGCTGTTTTTT. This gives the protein CASSLGQGRSGELFF.